Detailed here is one TCR beta chain. This sample was taken from a study of blood T cell repertoires in COVID-19. CDR1 SGHVS and CDR2 FQNEAQ come from the germline V gene. This CDR3 contains 13 residues. Trimming pared 4 bases from V and 5 bases from J, leaving 10 bases between. This table comes from immunoSEQ multiplex PCR, and its TCRdb copy is limited to in-frame clones, with some not included. Of about 190,000 clones in the sample, 88% were seen once. Material for sequencing was peripheral blood. The chain uses TRBV7-8 and TRBJ2-3; D remains ambiguous. This receptor was taken from a human donor in a cohort sampled during active COVID-19. CDR3 protein: CASSYRSGDTQYF. The DNA for the CDR3 is TGTGCCAGCAGCTACAGATCCGGAGATACGCAGTATTTT.